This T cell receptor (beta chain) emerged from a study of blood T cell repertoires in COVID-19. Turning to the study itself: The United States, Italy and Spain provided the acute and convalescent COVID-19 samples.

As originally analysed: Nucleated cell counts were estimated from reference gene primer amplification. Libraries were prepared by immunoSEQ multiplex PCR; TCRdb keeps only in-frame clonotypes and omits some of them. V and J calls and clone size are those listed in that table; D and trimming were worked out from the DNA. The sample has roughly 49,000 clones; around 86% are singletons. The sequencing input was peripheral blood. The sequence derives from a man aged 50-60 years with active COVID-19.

The CDR3 sequence: CAISAGTGGNTIYF. In nucleotides, the CDR3 is TGTGCCATCAGTGCCGGGACAGGAGGAAACACCATATATTTT. The chain carries TRBV10-3 and TRBJ1-3, with 8 bases fitting TRBD1. The CDR3 contains 14 residues. V was clipped by 4 bases and J by 4 bases; unmatched bases: 3. Germline V gene sequence: CDR1 ENHRY, CDR2 SYGVKD.